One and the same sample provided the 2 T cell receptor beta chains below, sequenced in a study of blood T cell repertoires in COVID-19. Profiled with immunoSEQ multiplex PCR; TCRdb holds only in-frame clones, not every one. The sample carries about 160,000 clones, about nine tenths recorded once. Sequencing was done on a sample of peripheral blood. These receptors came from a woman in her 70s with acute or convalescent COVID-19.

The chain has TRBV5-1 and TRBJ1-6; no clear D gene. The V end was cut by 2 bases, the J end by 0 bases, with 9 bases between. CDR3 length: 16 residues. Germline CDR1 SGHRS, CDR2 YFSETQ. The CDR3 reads CASSFGYSSYNSPLHF. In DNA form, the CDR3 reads TGCGCCAGCAGCTTTGGTTATAGCTCCTATAATTCACCCCTCCACTTT.

The CDR3 loop is CAISESLAGELSYEQYF. The CDR3 coding sequence is TGTGCCATCAGTGAGTCCCTAGCGGGGGAACTCTCCTACGAGCAGTACTTC. This rearrangement joins TRBV10-3 to TRBJ2-7, with 10 nucleotides matching TRBD2. The CDR3 loop spans 17 amino acids. V was pared by 0 bases and J by 0 bases, with 5 bases of the junction left unmatched. From germline, CDR1 is ENHRY and CDR2 SYGVKD.